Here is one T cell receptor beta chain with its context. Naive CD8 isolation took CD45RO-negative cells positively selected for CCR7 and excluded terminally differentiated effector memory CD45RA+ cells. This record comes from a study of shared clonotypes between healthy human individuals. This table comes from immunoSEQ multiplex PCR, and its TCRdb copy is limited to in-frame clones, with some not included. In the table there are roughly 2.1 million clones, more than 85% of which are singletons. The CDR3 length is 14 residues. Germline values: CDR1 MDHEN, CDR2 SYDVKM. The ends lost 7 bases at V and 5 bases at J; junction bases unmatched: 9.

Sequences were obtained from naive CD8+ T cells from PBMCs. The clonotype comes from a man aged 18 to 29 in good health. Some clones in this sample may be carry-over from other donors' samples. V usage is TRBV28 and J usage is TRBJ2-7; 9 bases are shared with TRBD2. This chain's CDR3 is CASTPAGGTHEQYF. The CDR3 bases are TGTGCCAGCACGCCGGCGGGAGGGACCCACGAGCAGTACTTC.